The rows below give T cell receptor beta chains drawn from one sample of a study of cytomegalovirus exposure and HLA in healthy donors. Data came from immunoSEQ multiplex PCR; TCRdb stores just in-frame clones and leaves some out. The sample contains 100,000 to 150,000 clones, roughly 80% of which appear only once. Sequenced: PBMCs. Every receptor here comes from a woman between 35 and 50 years old in good health and CMV-seropositive. Both conserved end residues are part of each CDR3. D genes are given only for firm matches. The size field is filled for only some rows; it gives once, few, many or a size class.

clone size | D gene | J gene | V gene | CDR3 DNA | CDR3 protein
- | - | TRBJ1-1 | TRBV5-1 | TGCGCCAGCAGCACCCAGGGGCTTGAAGCTTTCTTT | CASSTQGLEAFF
- | - | TRBJ1-1 | TRBV9 | TGTGCCAGCAGTGGACAGCCGAGCACTGAAGCTTTCTTT | CASSGQPSTEAFF
- | TRBD1 | TRBJ1-4 | TRBV27 | TGTGCCAGCAGTTCCCTAGACAGGGCTAATGAAAAACTGTTTTTT | CASSSLDRANEKLFF
- | - | TRBJ1-6 | TRBV4-1 | TGTGCCAGCAGCCAAGATTTAGGCGGGGGCCGATCACCCCTCCACTTT | CASSQDLGGGRSPLHF
once | TRBD1 | TRBJ1-6 | TRBV7-3 | TGTGCCAGCAGCTTAGGTGGGGACAGGGGGAATTCACCCCTCCACTTT | CASSLGGDRGNSPLHF
- | - | TRBJ2-4 | TRBV5-1 | TGCGCCAGCACCGAAATACCGGGACAAAAAAACATTCAGTACTTC | CASTEIPGQKNIQYF
- | - | TRBJ2-5 | TRBV5-1 | TGCGCCAGCAGCTCGGGTACCGTACAAGAGACCCAGTACTTC | CASSSGTVQETQYF
- | - | TRBJ2-1 | TRBV7-2 | TGTGCCAGCAGCTTAGCGGGCGGGTTGGCCTACAATGAGCAGTTCTTC | CASSLAGGLAYNEQFF
- | - | TRBJ2-7 | TRBV5-6 | TGTGCCAGCAGCTTGATCCGGGGGGCGTCCTACGAGCAGTACTTC | CASSLIRGASYEQYF
few | - | TRBJ2-7 | TRBV7-9 | TGTGCCAGCAGCGAACTCGGAAAGGGACACGAGCAGTACTTC | CASSELGKGHEQYF
few | TRBD2 | TRBJ2-2 | TRBV5-1 | TGCGCCAGCAGCATTAGCGGGAGGGCCGACACCGGGGAGCTGTTTTTT | CASSISGRADTGELFF
once | - | TRBJ2-7 | TRBV11-2 | TGTGCCAGCAGCTTTACACAGGGAAACTCCGAGCAGTACTTC | CASSFTQGNSEQYF
- | - | TRBJ1-3 | TRBV7-8 | TGTGCCAGCAGCCCATTGGGCGGGGAAGGAAACACCATATATTTT | CASSPLGGEGNTIYF
- | - | TRBJ1-4 | TRBV5-4 | TGTGCCAGCAGCTTGATCGGGCCAGGGCGTGAAAAACTGTTTTTT | CASSLIGPGREKLFF
- | - | TRBJ1-2 | TRBV27 | TGTGCCAGCAGTTTACTGGCGTTGGGGGCTGCTGGTGGCTACACCTTC | CASSLLALGAAGGYTF
- | TRBD1 | TRBJ1-4 | TRBV27 | TGTGCCAGCAGGGGACAGTTTAATGAAAAACTGTTTTTT | CASRGQFNEKLFF